This TCR beta chain was obtained from a study of shared clonotypes between healthy human individuals. Points from the study as a whole: Sampling involved blood alone; tissue repertoires likely differ.

In the case of this clone: Its specificity is unknown.

With 6 bases removed from V and 7 bases from J, the gap between germline ends came to 31 bases. There are 18 residues in the CDR3. Germline CDR1 is SGHDT and CDR2 is YYEEEE. Generated by immunoSEQ multiplex PCR, the TCRdb table keeps only in-frame clones and is missing some. The sample carries 1,400,000 or so clones, about 98.5% recorded once. Sequencing used naive CD4+ T cells sorted from blood. Subset: CD45RA+ positively selected. This chain joins TRBV5-6 and TRBJ1-2; TRBD1 is a possible D gene (6 bases). The source is a man aged 25-45 years in good health. In DNA form, the CDR3 reads TGTGCCAGCACTATGGACAGCTTTGCACGGATCCGCCCGGGTGGCTACACCTTC. Amino acids: CASTMDSFARIRPGGYTF.